The entry below gives a single TCR beta chain sequence along with its context. Antigen: not known. BIOMED2 TRB-A/B primer pools were used in multiplex TRB PCR. TCRdb independently ran MiXCR on the multiplex PCR reads; one entry per CDR3 protein. Of some 6,000 distinct CDR3 sequences listed, roughly a quarter are singletons. The data were obtained in a study of T and B cells in COVID-19 patients. Study information: COVID-19 patients gave peripheral blood either during active infection or after recovery. The recovered cohort's median age was around 31 years, versus 55 to 70 years in active infection. Recovered patients mostly had mild to moderate COVID-19 managed as outpatients. Study-level points and caveats: Exclusive to the recovered cohort were some 2,300 TCR clusters, 30 to 40 of them with low generation probability.

The germline V gene has CDR1 SGHDN and CDR2 FVKESK. This CDR3 has 15 residues. Trimming pared 0 bases from V and 8 bases from J, leaving 14 bases between. Blood genomic DNA input for TRB amplification was about 240-550 ng. Input material: blood. J is TRBJ2-1 and V is TRBV14; D possibly matches TRBD1 or TRBD2 (6 bases each). This clonotype was obtained from a human donor with active COVID-19. The CDR3, as DNA: TGTGCCAGCAGCCAAGATCGGGGGCTCTTGGATGAGCAGTTCTTC. Its translation: CASSQDRGLLDEQFF.